The clone carrying this TCR beta chain came up many times. Its antigen is still unknown. Stable hyperthyroidism meant no progression to ophthalmopathy within 18 months of follow-up. Hyperthyroidism patients were newly diagnosed, ill under 2 months, and aged 18 to 65 years. The record originates from a study of Graves' ophthalmopathy and Graves' hyperthyroidism. Whole-study findings and limits: Ophthalmopathy was separated from stable hyperthyroidism by a 13-signature model with roughly 90% sensitivity and roughly 81% specificity.

The authors amplified TCR beta CDR3 regions, and they did so from RNA transcripts for repertoire sequencing. Following a first-round RT-PCR that used HTBI primers, a second-round multiplex PCR was carried out. Via MiXCR, TCRdb re-called the multiplex PCR reads, giving one row per CDR3 protein. The sample has just over 600,000 distinct CDR3 sequences, 20% to 25% seen once. This TCR was sampled from a woman aged 18-29 years with stable Graves' hyperthyroidism. Some clones in this sample may be carry-over from other donors' samples. Specimen: peripheral blood.

Written as DNA, the CDR3 is TGTGCCAGCAGTTTTTACAGGGCTAATCAGCCCCAGCATTTT. Protein product: CASSFYRANQPQHF. The gene calls are TRBV12-3 or TRBV12-4 and TRBJ1-5; maybe TRBD1 (6 bases). This CDR3 region has 14 residues. The V end lost 3 bases, the J end lost 4 bases, and 10 bases lay between the germline ends.